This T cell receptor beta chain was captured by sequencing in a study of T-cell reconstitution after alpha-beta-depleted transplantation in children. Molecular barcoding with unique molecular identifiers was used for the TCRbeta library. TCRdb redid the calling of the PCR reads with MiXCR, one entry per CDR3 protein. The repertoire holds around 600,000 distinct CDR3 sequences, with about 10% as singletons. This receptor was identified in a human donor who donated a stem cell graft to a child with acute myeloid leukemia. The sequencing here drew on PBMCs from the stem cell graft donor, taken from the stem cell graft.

The CDR3 region has the DNA TGTGCCAGCAGTTTACCAGGGAAAGAGACCCAGTACTTC. Its translation: CASSLPGKETQYF. J is TRBJ2-5 and V is TRBV27; tentatively, D is TRBD1 (5 bases). The CDR3 has 13 amino acids. From germline, CDR1 is MNHEY and CDR2 SMNVEV (reference sequence). V dropped 2 bases and J dropped 3 bases, with 7 bases sitting between them.